These T cell receptor beta chains were read from a single sample in a study of spatial heterogeneity in lung cancer. Each CDR3 protein gets one entry after TCRdb re-called the 5' RACE reads with MiXCR. The sample contains tens of thousands of distinct CDR3 sequences, roughly 15% of which appear only once. Sequencing used PBMCs, obtained at surgery. The source is a male donor with early-stage non-small cell lung cancer. CDR3s include the opening cysteine and the closing phenylalanine or tryptophan. A D gene is named only where the DNA matches it firmly. Clone size appears in some rows only: once, few, many, or a class for an expanded clone.

>TRBJ2-1|TRBD2|TRBV5-1|-
TGCGCCAGCAGCTTGGGGTCTAGCGGGCGAAATGAGCAGTTCTTC
CASSLGSSGRNEQFF
>TRBJ2-1|-|TRBV18|-
TGTGCCAGCTCCAGGGGCGCGAGGCCCGGACCACAACGCTCCTACAATGAGCAGTTCTTC
CASSRGARPGPQRSYNEQFF
>TRBJ1-4|-|TRBV7-9|-
TGTGCCAGCAGCTTAGAGGGGGGAAGTGAAAAACTGTTTTTT
CASSLEGGSEKLFF
>TRBJ2-1|TRBD1|TRBV5-1|-
TGCGCCAGCAGCGACCTGCCGGGACAGGAATACAATGAGCAGTTCTTC
CASSDLPGQEYNEQFF
>TRBJ1-1|TRBD1|TRBV9|few
TGTGCCAGCAGCGTAGGCACAGGGGGTAGTAACACTGAAGCTTTCTTT
CASSVGTGGSNTEAFF
>TRBJ1-1|-|TRBV20-1|few
TGCAGTGCTAGAGAGGAGGGGAGGGACACTGAAGCTTTCTTT
CSAREEGRDTEAFF
>TRBJ1-1|-|TRBV10-2|few
TGCGCCAGCACCTTCGACAGTGGGGAAGCTTTCTTT
CASTFDSGEAFF
>TRBJ1-1|-|TRBV5-1|many
TGCGCCAGCAGCTTTTGGACAGCGAACACTGAAGCTTTCTTT
CASSFWTANTEAFF
>TRBJ2-7|TRBD1|TRBV20-1|many
TGCAGTGCTAGAGATAGACGGACAGGAGGATACGAGCAGTACTTC
CSARDRRTGGYEQYF
>TRBJ2-2|-|TRBV3-1|-
TGTGCCAGCAGCCAGTTACAGAACACCGGGGAGCTGTTTTTT
CASSQLQNTGELFF
>TRBJ2-1|-|TRBV4-3|many
TGCGCCAGCAGCCAAGTATGGGGGTCCTACAATGAGCAGTTCTTC
CASSQVWGSYNEQFF
>TRBJ2-1|-|TRBV5-1|many
TGCGCCAGCAGCCCGAGGGAGGAGGGTGAGCAGTTCTTC
CASSPREEGEQFF
>TRBJ2-7|TRBD1|TRBV28|-
TGTGCCAGCCGGGAGCAGGGGGCCTCCTACGAGCAGTACTTC
CASREQGASYEQYF
>TRBJ1-2|-|TRBV11-2|-
TGTGCCAGCAGCCTCCAGACACCACTCGACGGTGGCTACACCTTC
CASSLQTPLDGGYTF